Each of the 14 T cell receptor beta chains below was sequenced from the same sample in a study of shared clonotypes between healthy human individuals. Profiling relied on immunoSEQ multiplex PCR, and the TCRdb table lists in-frame clones only, not all of them. This sample has around 2,100,000 clones, with just under 95% found just once. Naive CD8 cells were CD45RO-negative, positively selected for CCR7, excluding terminally differentiated effector memory CD45RA+ cells. The sequencing input was naive CD8+ T cells sorted from blood. These receptors all stem from a man between 18 and 35 years old in good health.

About this clone: In the same sample, other DNA sequences code for this CDR3. In DNA, the CDR3 is TGTGCCAGTAGTACACCGGGACAGGGGGCCTACGAGCAGTACTTC. This translates into CASSTPGQGAYEQYF. V and J are TRBV19 and TRBJ2-7; TRBD1 agrees at 11 bases. Germline V gene data show CDR1 as LNHDA and CDR2 as SQIVND (reference sequence). V lost 4 bases and J lost 2; bases outside the gene matches: 4. CDR3 length: 15 amino acids. The complete variable domain, with remaining parts taken from reference TRBV19 and TRBJ2-7, reads DGGITQSPKYLFRKEGQNVTLSCEQNLNHDAMYWYRQDPGQGLRLIYYSQIVNDFQKGDIAEGYSVSREKKESFPLTVTSAQKNPTAFYLCASSTPGQGAYEQYFGPGTRLTVT.

V usage is TRBV27 and J usage is TRBJ2-7, with 14 positions matching TRBD2. This CDR3 has 14 residues. V dropped 5 bases and J dropped 5; count of bases not matched to a gene: 2. CDR1 is MNHEY and CDR2 is SMNVEV in the germline V gene (reference sequence). CDR3 protein: CASSPGLAGDEQYF. CDR3 bases: TGTGCCAGCAGTCCGGGACTAGCGGGAGACGAGCAGTACTTC.

The CDR3 is CASSQDSGQAIGYGYTF. DNA of the CDR3: TGCGCCAGCAGCCAAGATTCCGGACAGGCGATAGGGTATGGCTACACCTTC. This rearrangement joins TRBV4-1 to TRBJ1-2, with 7 nucleotides matching TRBD1. This CDR3 is 17 amino acids long. With 0 bases clipped from V and 5 bases from J, the junction kept 12 bases outside the gene matches. Germline V lookup: CDR1 MGHRA, CDR2 YSYEKL.

The V gene is TRBV4-1, the J gene TRBJ2-3; D not resolved. The CDR3 is made up of 15 amino acids. V was trimmed by 2 bases and J by 2 bases, leaving 11 bases between them. The V gene's germline CDR1 is MGHRA and CDR2 YSYEKL. The CDR3 spells CASSQSSPSTDTQYF. DNA for the CDR3: TGCGCCAGCAGCCAATCATCTCCCTCCACAGATACGCAGTATTTT.

This sequence joins TRBV7-9 and TRBJ1-1, with no clear D. This CDR3 contains 12 residues. Per germline, CDR1 SEHNR and CDR2 FQNEAQ (reference sequence). V lost 4 bases and J 8 bases, leaving 11 bases between the germline ends. The CDR3: CASSYRTAEAFF. The CDR3 DNA reads TGTGCCAGCAGCTACCGGACCGCAGAAGCTTTCTTT.

The rearrangement links TRBV7-6 to TRBJ2-5; TRBD1 aligns across 10 bases. Germline V gives CDR1 SGHVS, CDR2 FNYEAQ. The CDR3 contains 15 residues. The trim removed 4 bases at V and 5 bases at J, leaving 7 bases unmatched. CDR3 sequence: CASSSGQGGRETQYF. CDR3 nucleotides: TGTGCCAGCAGCTCAGGACAGGGGGGAAGGGAGACCCAGTACTTC. The variable domain in full, with the rest retrieved from reference TRBV7-6 and TRBJ2-5, is GAGVSQSPRYKVTKRGQDVALRCDPISGHVSLYWYRQALGQGPEFLTYFNYEAQQDKSGLPNDRFSAERPEGSISTLTIQRTEQRDSAMYRCASSSGQGGRETQYFGPGTRLLVL.

This sequence joins TRBV6-6 and TRBJ1-4, with TRBD1 identical over 7 bases. Germline assignment: CDR1 MNHNY and CDR2 SVGAGI (reference sequence). The CDR3 is 14 residues long. The trim removed 2 bases at V and 8 bases at J, leaving 5 bases unmatched. CDR3 DNA sequence: TGTGCCAGCAGTTACGACAGGGCGGGGGAAAAACTGTTTTTT. Translating it yields CASSYDRAGEKLFF.

This sequence joins TRBV5-1 and TRBJ2-7; a weak D match, TRBD2 (5 bases). The V and J ends lost 4 bases and 2 bases respectively, with 10 bases between them. The length of the CDR3 is 13 residues. The V gene's germline CDR1 is SGHRS and CDR2 YFSETQ. The CDR3 here is CASSVSGAYEQYF. CDR3 DNA sequence: TGCGCCAGCAGCGTATCCGGGGCCTACGAGCAGTACTTC.

The chain combines TRBV18 with TRBJ2-7; 9 bases agree with TRBD1. The CDR3 runs 16 residues. CDR1 KGHSH and CDR2 LQKENI come from the germline V gene. The V segment lost 6 bases and the J segment 3 bases; nucleotides outside the gene matches: 12. The CDR3 coding sequence is TGTGCCAGCTCGGGCCTTGTGGGGACAGGGATCTACGAGCAGTACTTC. Translation gives CASSGLVGTGIYEQYF.

The rearrangement joins TRBV19 to TRBJ1-1; 10 positions match TRBD1. The CDR3 consists of 17 residues. CDR1 and CDR2 from the germline V gene are LNHDA and SQIVND (reference sequence). The ends lost 2 bases at V and 6 bases at J; junction bases unmatched: 12. The CDR3 loop is CASSIRGQGPPRPEAFF. DNA of the CDR3: TGTGCCAGTAGTATACGGGGACAGGGGCCACCTAGGCCTGAAGCTTTCTTT.

V is TRBV29-1 and J is TRBJ2-7; no clear D. Germline CDR1 SQVTM, CDR2 ANQGSEA. The length of the CDR3 is 14 residues. Trimming left V 4 bases short and J 3 bases short, with 16 bases between. The CDR3 loop reads CSVVAQVGVYEQYF. Here the CDR3 DNA reads TGCAGCGTTGTGGCGCAGGTTGGCGTCTACGAGCAGTACTTC.

The CDR3 DNA reads TGCGCCAGCAGCCAAGATCACGCGGGGCTAGCGGGACCCCCATGGACCGGGGAGCTGTTTTTT. As protein: CASSQDHAGLAGPPWTGELFF. This chain connects TRBV4-3 to TRBJ2-2; TRBD2 matches 9 bases. V dropped 0 bases and J dropped 5; count of bases not matched to a gene: 19. Germline CDR1 reads LGHNA; CDR2 reads YSLEER. CDR3 length equals 21 residues.

The V and J genes are TRBV29-1 and TRBJ2-3; 8 bases line up with TRBD1. CDR3 size: 14 residues. The ends lost 7 bases at V and 0 bases at J; junction bases unmatched: 6. Per germline, CDR1 SQVTM and CDR2 ANQGSEA. CDR3 protein: CSADRDTSTDTQYF. The CDR3 nucleotides are TGCAGCGCGGACAGGGATACTAGCACAGATACGCAGTATTTT.

Comment on this clone: The sample holds other DNA sequences that translate to the same CDR3. V usage is TRBV5-5 and J usage is TRBJ1-5; D is unclear. This CDR3 spans 14 amino acids. The germline V and J ends were trimmed by 0 bases and 2 bases, with 6 bases remaining between them. Germline V gene lookup returns CDR1 SGHKS and CDR2 YYEKEE (reference sequence). CDR3 nucleotides: TGTGCCAGCAGCTTGGGGGGAGGCAATCAGCCCCAGCATTTT. Protein: CASSLGGGNQPQHF.